This T cell receptor beta chain was retrieved from a study of blood T cell repertoires in COVID-19. Study-wide background: COVID-19 samples from acute and convalescent phases originated in the United States, Italy and Spain.

TCRdb's table, derived via immunoSEQ multiplex PCR, lists solely in-frame clones and lacks some. The repertoire includes 300,000 to 350,000 clones, 75% to 90% of them detected once, and about 5% sits in the top ten. V lost 6 bases, J lost 4 bases, and 15 bases lay in between. The CDR3 contains 14 residues. Germline CDR1 reads MNHEY; CDR2 reads SVGAGI. Sequencing used PBMCs or T cells enriched from blood (not recorded which). This clonotype was obtained from a man aged 30-40 years who had recovered from COVID-19. This rearrangement joins TRBV6-5 to TRBJ1-2, with D tentatively TRBD1 (6 bases). The DNA of the CDR3 is TGTGCCAGCAGCCCCCCAACAGGGACCTATGGCTACACCTTC. This encodes CASSPPTGTYGYTF.